The 16 T cell receptor beta chains in this list originate from one sample, sequenced in a study of T cell repertoires in cytomegalovirus infection. TCRdb used MiXCR to reprocess the reads, holding one entry per CDR3 protein. There are 480,000 or so distinct CDR3 sequences in the sample; around 10% occur only once, and roughly a tenth lies in the top ten. The source material was PBMCs. Source of these receptors: a human donor in good health (CMV status not recorded). Some clones in this sample may be carry-over from other donors' samples.

This clonotype was observed at least ten times. The chain links TRBV2 to TRBJ1-5; maybe TRBD1 (5 bases). This CDR3 contains 14 residues. From germline, CDR1 is SNHLY and CDR2 FYNNEI. V lost 7 bases and J 2 bases, leaving 12 bases between the germline ends. In DNA form, the CDR3 reads TGTGCCAGCAAATCCGGGGGGGGCAATCAGCCCCAGCATTTT. Translated: CASKSGGGNQPQHF. The full variable domain, rest sourced from reference TRBV2 and TRBJ1-5, is EPEVTQTPSHQVTQMGQEVILRCVPISNHLYFYWYRQILGQKVEFLVSFYNNEISEKSEIFDDQFSVERPDGSNFTLKIRSTKLEDSAMYFCASKSGGGNQPQHFGDGTRLSIL.

The chain recombines TRBV6-5 with TRBJ1-2, with a weak D call TRBD1 (6 bases). The V gene lost 0 bases and the J gene lost 8 bases, with 13 bases spanning the gap. This CDR3 contains 14 residues. Germline CDR1 is MNHEY and CDR2 is SVGAGI. The CDR3 is CASSYSEGDQGYTF. CDR3 nucleotides: TGTGCCAGCAGTTACTCTGAGGGGGATCAGGGCTACACCTTC.

The chain carries TRBV28 and TRBJ2-1; 10 nucleotides match TRBD2. Germline V gene sequence: CDR1 MDHEN, CDR2 SYDVKM. The CDR3 is 13 amino acids. J lost 8 bases, V lost 6 bases, and 4 bases had no gene match. The CDR3 region is CASRQAGGDEQFF. The CDR3 region has the DNA TGTGCCAGCAGGCAAGCGGGAGGGGATGAGCAGTTCTTC.

The chain links TRBV11-1 to TRBJ2-5, with D perhaps being TRBD1 or TRBD2 (5 bases each). Germline lookup yields CDR1 SGHAT and CDR2 FQDESV (reference sequence). The CDR3 is 16 residues long. V lost 5 bases and J lost 7, with 23 bases in between. The CDR3 region has the DNA TGTGCCAGCAGCCGTAGACTCAGCAGGGAGCCTACGACCCAGTACTTC. This translates into CASSRRLSREPTTQYF.

This clonotype was observed a few times. The chain has TRBV9 and TRBJ2-1; a possible D gene is TRBD1 (7 bases). In germline, CDR1 is SGDLS, CDR2 YYNGEE. The CDR3 length is 15 residues. V shed 4 bases and J shed 5 bases, with 16 bases lying between them. CDR3 nucleotides: TGTGCCAGCAGCTCAGGGGGGACTCTAAACAATGAGCAGTTCTTC. Protein product: CASSSGGTLNNEQFF. The whole variable domain, remainder taken from reference TRBV9 and TRBJ2-1, is DSGVTQTPKHLITATGQRVTLRCSPRSGDLSVYWYQQSLDQGLQFLIQYYNGEERAKGNILERFSAQQFPDLHSELNLSSLELGDSALYFCASSSGGTLNNEQFFGPGTRLTVL.

This clonotype was counted at least ten times. This clone may be a read error of a much larger clone one base away. The CDR3 nucleotides read TGTGCCAGCAGTTACAAGGGCTACGAGCAGTACTTC. Translating it yields CASSYKGYEQYF. This rearrangement joins TRBV6-5 to TRBJ2-7; D is unclear. CDR1 is MNHEY and CDR2 is SVGAGI in the germline V gene. V lost 2 bases and J 3 bases, leaving 5 bases between the germline ends. This CDR3 comprises 12 residues.

This clonotype has a count of ten or more. The V call is TRBV7-2, the J call TRBJ1-4, with D maybe TRBD1 (6 bases). V lost 6 bases to trimming and J lost 8 bases, with 19 bases between them. The germline gives CDR1 SGHTA, CDR2 FQGNSA. The CDR3 consists of 15 residues. CDR3 in DNA: TGTGCCAGCAGTCAAATGGGGGCGAGAGGGGAAAAACTGTTTTTT. The encoded protein is CASSQMGARGEKLFF.

This clonotype has a handful of counts. This sequence joins TRBV28 and TRBJ2-3; D gene uncertain. Trimming cost V 4 bases and J 5 bases, with 13 bases left between them. Germline V gene lookup returns CDR1 MDHEN and CDR2 SYDVKM. The CDR3 loop spans 14 amino acids. The CDR3 loop reads CASSSRLAIDTQYF. The DNA of the CDR3 is TGTGCCAGCAGTTCCAGATTAGCAATAGATACGCAGTATTTT.

J is TRBJ2-7 and V is TRBV30; weak D call: TRBD2 (5 bases). CDR1 and CDR2 from the germline V gene are GTSNPN and SVGIG (reference sequence). V was pared by 4 bases and J by 7 bases, with 11 bases between. CDR3 size: 11 residues. The CDR3 loop is CAWTGLAEQYF. The CDR3 DNA reads TGTGCCTGGACTGGACTGGCTGAGCAGTACTTC.

This clonotype was detected ten times or more. This chain uses TRBV7-9 with TRBJ1-4; D call uncertain. There are 13 residues in the CDR3. CDR1 SEHNR and CDR2 FQNEAQ come from the germline V gene (reference sequence). V shed 5 bases and J shed 8 bases, with 12 bases lying between them. The CDR3 DNA follows: TGTGCCAGCAGCCCTCCCACGAGCGAAAAACTGTTTTTT. Protein sequence: CASSPPTSEKLFF.

This clonotype was seen many times. The CDR3 reads CSARTGGDYGYTF. CDR3 nucleotide sequence: TGCAGTGCTAGGACAGGGGGTGACTATGGCTACACCTTC. The V and J genes are TRBV20-1 and TRBJ1-2, with 9 bases matching TRBD1. V shed 3 bases, J shed 3 bases, and the junction held 2 bases outside the gene matches. Germline V gives CDR1 DFQATT, CDR2 SNEGSKA (reference sequence). This CDR3 has 13 amino acids.

This clonotype was detected many times. V and J are TRBV7-2 and TRBJ2-2; 9 nucleotides align to TRBD2. This CDR3 spans 18 amino acids. Germline V gives CDR1 SGHTA, CDR2 FQGNSA. With V trimmed by 2 bases and J by 2 bases, 9 bases remained unmatched. The chain's CDR3 is CASSLRRLAGTNTGELFF. Written as DNA, the CDR3 is TGTGCCAGCAGCTTAAGGAGGCTAGCGGGGACCAACACCGGGGAGCTGTTTTTT.

V is TRBV7-9 and J is TRBJ1-3, with TRBD1 matching over 7 bases. With V trimmed by 4 bases and J by 3 bases, 3 bases remained unmatched. The CDR3 spans 14 residues. Germline V gene sequence: CDR1 SEHNR, CDR2 FQNEAQ (reference sequence). CDR3 in DNA: TGTGCCAGCAGCTCGGGACAGCTTGGAAACACCATATATTTT. It is translated as CASSSGQLGNTIYF.

This clonotype has only a few counts. V gene TRBV20-1 combines with J gene TRBJ2-3; no firm D call. This CDR3 region has 13 residues. The germline CDR1 and CDR2 sequences are DFQATT and SNEGSKA (reference sequence). CDR3 region: CSYLAAYTDTQYF. Written as DNA, the CDR3 is TGCAGCTACTTAGCAGCCTACACAGATACGCAGTATTTT.

At least ten counts were recorded for this clonotype. J is TRBJ2-5 and V is TRBV3-1, with D perhaps TRBD2 (5 bases). The CDR3 runs 14 residues. Germline CDR1 LGHDT, CDR2 YNNKEL (reference sequence). V lost 4 bases and J 1 base, leaving 10 bases between the germline ends. Here the CDR3 DNA reads TGTGCCAGCAGCCCAACTAGTTTCCAAGAGACCCAGTACTTC. This codes for CASSPTSFQETQYF.

Many counts were recorded for this clonotype. The genes are TRBV11-2 and TRBJ2-5; D gene ambiguous. V was trimmed by 6 bases and J by 5 bases, leaving 7 bases between them. From germline, CDR1 is SGHAT and CDR2 FQNNGV. The CDR3 spans 11 residues. The CDR3 loop is CASSSDETQYF. CDR3 sequence (DNA): TGTGCCAGCAGTTCGGACGAGACCCAGTACTTC.